Only a few counts were recorded for the clone carrying this T cell receptor beta chain. Germline V CDR1 and CDR2: SGHTA, FQGNSA. Trimming removed 1 base at V and 0 bases at J, with 12 bases between. The CDR3 extends over 16 amino acids. The data are from a study of blood T cell repertoires in COVID-19. The wider study: Nucleic acid was either cDNA or gDNA, and it came from T cells, B-cell-depleted T cells, or PBMCs.

Original handling: Estimation of nucleated cell counts relied on the amplification of reference gene primers. The repertoire was sequenced with immunoSEQ multiplex PCR; TCRdb's copy has only in-frame clones and lacks some. The DNA gave D and trimming, while V, J and clone size come from that table. The sample contains around 75,000 clones, roughly 80% of which appear only once. This chain joins TRBV7-2 and TRBJ1-2; D possibly corresponds to TRBD1 (5 bases). The sequenced material came from peripheral blood. This receptor was obtained from a man aged 50 or older with COVID-19, enrolled during active disease. CDR3 DNA sequence: TGTGCCAGCAGCTTAGGTCCCAGGGTAGCTAACTATGGCTACACCTTC. Its translation: CASSLGPRVANYGYTF.